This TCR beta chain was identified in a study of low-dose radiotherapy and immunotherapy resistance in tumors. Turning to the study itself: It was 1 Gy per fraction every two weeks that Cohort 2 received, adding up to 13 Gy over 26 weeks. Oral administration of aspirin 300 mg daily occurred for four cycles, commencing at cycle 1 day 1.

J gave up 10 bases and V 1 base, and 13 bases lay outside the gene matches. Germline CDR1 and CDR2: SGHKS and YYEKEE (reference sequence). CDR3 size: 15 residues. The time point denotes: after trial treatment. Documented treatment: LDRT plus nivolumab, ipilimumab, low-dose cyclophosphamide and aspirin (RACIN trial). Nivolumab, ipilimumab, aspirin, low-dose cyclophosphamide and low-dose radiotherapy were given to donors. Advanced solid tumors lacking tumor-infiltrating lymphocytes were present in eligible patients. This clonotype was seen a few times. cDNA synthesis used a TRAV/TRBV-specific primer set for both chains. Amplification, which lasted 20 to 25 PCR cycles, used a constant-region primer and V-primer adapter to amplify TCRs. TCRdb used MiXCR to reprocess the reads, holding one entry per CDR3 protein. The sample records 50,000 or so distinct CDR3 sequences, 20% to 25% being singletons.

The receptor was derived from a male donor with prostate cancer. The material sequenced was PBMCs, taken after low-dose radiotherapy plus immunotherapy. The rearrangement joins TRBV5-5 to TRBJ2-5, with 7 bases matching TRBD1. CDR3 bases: TGTGCCAGCAGCTTGCGGTGGGAAGACAGGGCGCACCAGTACTTC. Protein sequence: CASSLRWEDRAHQYF.